The text below deals with one T cell receptor beta chain. CDR1 and CDR2 from the germline V gene are LGHDT and YNNKEL (reference sequence). The V gene lost 1 base and the J gene lost 8 bases, with 13 bases spanning the gap. The CDR3 contains 14 residues. The data were obtained in a study of blood T cell repertoires in COVID-19. Across the whole study: COVID-19 samples collected from the United States, Italy and Spain covered acute and convalescent phases. T cells, B-cell-depleted T cells, or PBMCs supplied cDNA or gDNA.

In the study's own analysis: Reference gene primer amplification gave estimated nucleated cell counts. The method was immunoSEQ multiplex PCR; TCRdb's version includes in-frame clones alone and lacks a portion of them. V, J and clone size reflect that table, while D and trimming were determined from the DNA. This table has around 16,000 clones, about 80% appearing once. The sequence was obtained from a human donor in a cohort sampled during active COVID-19. The V gene is TRBV3-1 (or the pseudogene TRBV3-2), the J gene TRBJ2-3; weak D call: TRBD2 (6 bases). The sample was peripheral blood. The CDR3 DNA reads as TGTGCCAGCAGCCAAGTTCGGGAGATGGGTACGCAGTATTTT. It codes for CASSQVREMGTQYF.